Listed below are T cell receptor beta chains from one sample, sequenced in a study of PD-L1 blockade in urothelial cancer. Assay used: immunoSEQ multiplex PCR; TCRdb lists only in-frame clones, some missing. Of 50,000 or so clones listed, approximately 85% are singletons. Specimen: PBMCs, collected around atezolizumab (anti-PD-L1) treatment. The receptor set was obtained from a man aged 50 or older with urothelial cancer. Each CDR3 is given with its conserved first and last residue. D genes are given only for firm matches. Clone size is given for some rows only: seen once, a few or many times, or a class if the clone is expanded.

j_gene,d_gene,abundance,v_gene,CDR3nt,CDR3aa
TRBJ1-1,.,.,TRBV7-3,TGTGCCAGCAGCTCCTCAAGCGGCACTGAAGCTTTCTTT,CASSSSSGTEAFF
TRBJ2-2,.,.,TRBV10-1,TGCGCCAGCAGGCCCGACTCTTACACCGGGGAGCTGTTTTTT,CASRPDSYTGELFF
TRBJ2-1,TRBD1,.,TRBV4-3,TGCGCCAGCAGCCAAGATCCAGGGGGTACCTACAATGAGCAGTTCTTC,CASSQDPGGTYNEQFF
TRBJ2-7,.,.,TRBV29-1,TGCAGCGTCGCCCACTCGCCGAGCTCCTACGAGCAGTACTTC,CSVAHSPSSYEQYF
TRBJ1-5,TRBD1,.,TRBV27,TGTGCCAGCAGTGCCGGGACAGGGGGTGGTCAGCCCCAGCATTTT,CASSAGTGGGQPQHF
TRBJ1-4,.,.,TRBV27,TGTGCCAGCAGTTCATACCAGGGGACTAATGAAAAACTGTTTTTT,CASSSYQGTNEKLFF
TRBJ2-6,TRBD2,.,TRBV18,TGTGCCAGCTCACCACCACCTAGCGGGAGGTGGGCCAACGTCCTGACTTTC,CASSPPPSGRWANVLTF
TRBJ1-2,TRBD1,.,TRBV27,TGTGCCAGCAGTCTGTTGCCAGGGGGCGCGGGGGGCTACACCTTC,CASSLLPGGAGGYTF
TRBJ2-3,.,.,TRBV9,TGTGCCAGCAGCACCGACCGGGATTGGAGCACAGATACGCAGTATTTT,CASSTDRDWSTDTQYF
TRBJ2-7,.,.,TRBV7-3,TGTGCCAGCAGCCTAAGAGACGGTCGGGACACCCACTTC,CASSLRDGRDTHF
TRBJ2-7,.,.,TRBV6-6,TGTGCCAGCAGCTTCGGACTAAGAGCGACCTACGAGCAGTACTTC,CASSFGLRATYEQYF
TRBJ2-5,.,.,TRBV7-7,TGTGCCAGCAGCTTCGGACAGAGCCAAGAGACCCAGTACTTC,CASSFGQSQETQYF
TRBJ1-1,TRBD1,.,TRBV7-2,TGTGCCAGCAGCTGGACAGGGGGCACTGAAGCTTTCTTT,CASSWTGGTEAFF
TRBJ2-5,.,.,TRBV28,TGTGCCAGCACTGAAGGTTCAGAGTTCAGGGAGACCCAGTACTTC,CASTEGSEFRETQYF
TRBJ1-6,.,.,TRBV6-5,TGTGCCAGCAGTTACTCGAAAAGCGTCCGATCACCCCTCCACTTT,CASSYSKSVRSPLHF
TRBJ1-5,.,once,TRBV27,TGTGCCAGCAGTTCCTCGGGAGGGAGCAATCAGCCCCAGCATTTT,CASSSSGGSNQPQHF
TRBJ2-3,TRBD2,.,TRBV29-1,TGCAGCGTTGGAGGGACTAGCGGGGGAGATACGCAGTATTTT,CSVGGTSGGDTQYF
TRBJ2-7,TRBD2,once,TRBV7-2,TGTGCCAGCAGCTTAGGGCACAGTAGCGGGAGTCCTAGCTCCTACGAGCAGTACTTC,CASSLGHSSGSPSSYEQYF
TRBJ2-1,TRBD2,.,TRBV6-1,TGTGCCAGCAGTGAAGTTTTAGCGGGAGGCGCCTACAATGAGCAGTTCTTC,CASSEVLAGGAYNEQFF
TRBJ1-3,TRBD1,.,TRBV10-3,TGTGCCGTGGACAGGGAACACTCTGGAAACACCATATATTTT,CAVDREHSGNTIYF
TRBJ1-1,.,.,TRBV5-1,TGCGCCAGCAGCTTGGATCAGGACACTGAAGCTTTCTTT,CASSLDQDTEAFF
TRBJ2-7,.,.,TRBV2,TGTGCCAGCACCAGGGGCGAGCAGTACTTC,CASTRGEQYF
TRBJ2-7,.,.,TRBV6-5,TGTGCCAGCAGTTACGGACAGAACTACGAGCAGTACTTC,CASSYGQNYEQYF
TRBJ2-3,.,once,TRBV7-2,TGTGCCAGCAGCCGAAAAACAGCAAACACAGATACGCAGTATTTT,CASSRKTANTDTQYF
TRBJ1-2,.,few,TRBV5-6,TGTGCCAGCAGCCCCCCCCAGGGGAACTATGGCTACACCTTC,CASSPPQGNYGYTF
TRBJ1-5,.,few,TRBV6-1,TGTGCCAGCAGGAACACGAGGGGGAGCGAACAGCCCCAGCATTTT,CASRNTRGSEQPQHF